These T cell receptor beta chains were read from a single sample in a study of cytomegalovirus exposure and HLA in healthy donors. Assay: immunoSEQ multiplex PCR; the TCRdb copy retains only in-frame clones and omits some. This sample has 250,000 or so clones, with approximately 81% found just once. Sequencing used PBMCs. The receptors come from a human donor in good health. Each CDR3 is given with its conserved first and last residue. A D gene is named only where the DNA matches it firmly. Size is omitted from some rows. Given values are once, few, many or a class for expanded clones.

D gene: TRBD1; J gene: TRBJ2-1; clone size: few; V gene: TRBV6-5; CDR3 DNA: TGTGCCAGCAGTCTTACCGGGACAGGGCCAATTGAGCAGTTCTTC; CDR3 protein: CASSLTGTGPIEQFF
D gene: -; J gene: TRBJ1-5; clone size: -; V gene: TRBV2; CDR3 DNA: TGTGCCAGCAGTGGGTGGTCGGGCAATCAGCCCCAGCATTTT; CDR3 protein: CASSGWSGNQPQHF
D gene: -; J gene: TRBJ2-3; clone size: -; V gene: TRBV5-6; CDR3 DNA: TGTGCCAGCAGCTTGCGGTCGGGAGTCACAGATACGCAGTATTTT; CDR3 protein: CASSLRSGVTDTQYF
D gene: -; J gene: TRBJ2-6; clone size: -; V gene: TRBV2; CDR3 DNA: TGTGCCAGCAGGCGTGGAGGGGCGTCTGGGGCCAACGTCCTGACTTTC; CDR3 protein: CASRRGGASGANVLTF
D gene: -; J gene: TRBJ1-3; clone size: once; V gene: TRBV5-4; CDR3 DNA: TGTGCCAGCAGCCTCTATACAGGCCGGGGGGGAAACACCATATATTTT; CDR3 protein: CASSLYTGRGGNTIYF
D gene: -; J gene: TRBJ2-2; clone size: -; V gene: TRBV2; CDR3 DNA: TGTGCCAGCAGTGTTTCTGGGCCGAACACCGGGGAGCTGTTTTTT; CDR3 protein: CASSVSGPNTGELFF
D gene: -; J gene: TRBJ2-4; clone size: -; V gene: TRBV28; CDR3 DNA: TGTGCCAGCAGCTTGGGGGGACTCGCCAAAAACATTCAGTACTTC; CDR3 protein: CASSLGGLAKNIQYF
D gene: -; J gene: TRBJ1-1; clone size: -; V gene: TRBV10-3; CDR3 DNA: TGTGCCATCAGTATAACAGGGACTGAAGCTTTCTTT; CDR3 protein: CAISITGTEAFF
D gene: TRBD1; J gene: TRBJ1-4; clone size: -; V gene: TRBV30; CDR3 DNA: TGTGCCTGGAGTGTTGGGACAGCGGATGAAAAACTGTTTTTT; CDR3 protein: CAWSVGTADEKLFF
D gene: -; J gene: TRBJ1-5; clone size: -; V gene: TRBV7-6; CDR3 DNA: TGTGCCAGCAGCAAGGCGGAGGGGAGCAATCAGCCCCAGCATTTT; CDR3 protein: CASSKAEGSNQPQHF
D gene: -; J gene: TRBJ2-2; clone size: -; V gene: TRBV11-2; CDR3 DNA: TGTGCCAGCAGCTTATCCGAGGGCACCGGGGAGCTGTTTTTT; CDR3 protein: CASSLSEGTGELFF
D gene: -; J gene: TRBJ2-7; clone size: -; V gene: TRBV5-4; CDR3 DNA: TGTGCCAGCAGCTTGGATCGAGAATACGAGCAGTACTTC; CDR3 protein: CASSLDREYEQYF
D gene: TRBD1; J gene: TRBJ1-5; clone size: -; V gene: TRBV4-1; CDR3 DNA: TGCGCCAGCAGCCAAGTAACAGGGGTCAATAGCAATCAGCCCCAGCATTTT; CDR3 protein: CASSQVTGVNSNQPQHF
D gene: -; J gene: TRBJ2-3; clone size: -; V gene: TRBV9; CDR3 DNA: TGTGCCAGCAGCGTAGGTGTACGGGGAGGCACAGATACGCAGTATTTT; CDR3 protein: CASSVGVRGGTDTQYF
D gene: -; J gene: TRBJ2-7; clone size: -; V gene: TRBV18; CDR3 DNA: TGTGCCAGCTCGCGAGAGGCTCCCCGACCCACCTACGAGCAGTACTTC; CDR3 protein: CASSREAPRPTYEQYF
D gene: TRBD1; J gene: TRBJ2-1; clone size: -; V gene: TRBV4-2; CDR3 DNA: TGTGCCAGCAGCCAAGAGGCTACCGGGACAGCCTACAATGAGCAGTTCTTC; CDR3 protein: CASSQEATGTAYNEQFF
D gene: -; J gene: TRBJ2-1; clone size: -; V gene: TRBV19; CDR3 DNA: TGTGCCAGTACCCCGGCGAGCGGATACAATGAGCAGTTCTTC; CDR3 protein: CASTPASGYNEQFF
D gene: -; J gene: TRBJ2-1; clone size: -; V gene: TRBV5-1; CDR3 DNA: TGCGCCAGCAGCTTGGAACTAGCCCTCTCAAGCTCCTACAATGAGCAGTTCTTC; CDR3 protein: CASSLELALSSSYNEQFF
D gene: -; J gene: TRBJ1-5; clone size: few; V gene: TRBV19; CDR3 DNA: TGTGCCTCGGGGGGGGCAAGGGACAATCAGCCCCAGCATTTT; CDR3 protein: CASGGARDNQPQHF
D gene: TRBD1; J gene: TRBJ1-5; clone size: -; V gene: TRBV2; CDR3 DNA: TGTGCCAGCAGGGGGGACAGAGGTCAGCCCCAGCATTTT; CDR3 protein: CASRGDRGQPQHF
D gene: -; J gene: TRBJ1-2; clone size: -; V gene: TRBV6-1; CDR3 DNA: TGTGCCAGCAGTGACGGGACATATCCTTTCTATGGCTACACCTTC; CDR3 protein: CASSDGTYPFYGYTF
D gene: -; J gene: TRBJ1-3; clone size: few; V gene: TRBV5-5; CDR3 DNA: TGTGCCAGCAGCTTTGCATCGGGTACTGGAAACACCATATATTTT; CDR3 protein: CASSFASGTGNTIYF
D gene: -; J gene: TRBJ2-1; clone size: once; V gene: TRBV9; CDR3 DNA: TGTGCCAGCAGCGTAGCAGGGATCAATGAGCAGTTCTTC; CDR3 protein: CASSVAGINEQFF
D gene: TRBD1; J gene: TRBJ1-5; clone size: -; V gene: TRBV6-6; CDR3 DNA: TGTGCCAGCAGTTCCATCAGGGGGCCCAATCAGCCCCAGCATTTT; CDR3 protein: CASSSIRGPNQPQHF
D gene: -; J gene: TRBJ1-2; clone size: -; V gene: TRBV2; CDR3 DNA: TGTGCCAGCAGTGACAGGCCGTGGAGGGACGATGGCTACACCTTC; CDR3 protein: CASSDRPWRDDGYTF
D gene: TRBD2; J gene: TRBJ2-1; clone size: -; V gene: TRBV5-8; CDR3 DNA: TGTGCCAGCGCAAGCGGGGGACTAGCGGCCTACAATGAGCAGTTCTTC; CDR3 protein: CASASGGLAAYNEQFF
D gene: -; J gene: TRBJ2-2; clone size: few; V gene: TRBV7-3; CDR3 DNA: TGTGCCAGCAGCTTCGACTCGCTCCCCGGGGAGCTGTTTTTT; CDR3 protein: CASSFDSLPGELFF
D gene: TRBD2; J gene: TRBJ2-1; clone size: -; V gene: TRBV5-1; CDR3 DNA: TGCGCCAGCAGCTCACCCCCGGGACTAGCGGGAGGAAACCCTCGGGATGAGCAGTTCTTC; CDR3 protein: CASSSPPGLAGGNPRDEQFF
D gene: TRBD2; J gene: TRBJ2-3; clone size: -; V gene: TRBV19; CDR3 DNA: TGTGCCAGTAGTATAGATAGCGGGAGCTCAGATACGCAGTATTTT; CDR3 protein: CASSIDSGSSDTQYF
D gene: TRBD2; J gene: TRBJ2-1; clone size: -; V gene: TRBV7-3; CDR3 DNA: TGTGCCAGCAGCTTAAGAGGTAGCGGGAGGGGTGAGCAGTTCTTC; CDR3 protein: CASSLRGSGRGEQFF
D gene: TRBD1; J gene: TRBJ2-4; clone size: -; V gene: TRBV2; CDR3 DNA: TGTGCCAGCAGCGACAGACCAGGGGGAGCCAAAAACATTCAGTACTTC; CDR3 protein: CASSDRPGGAKNIQYF
D gene: -; J gene: TRBJ2-7; clone size: -; V gene: TRBV27; CDR3 DNA: TGTGCCAGCAGTTTATCAGAGGGTCCCTACGAGCAGTACTTC; CDR3 protein: CASSLSEGPYEQYF
D gene: TRBD2; J gene: TRBJ2-1; clone size: once; V gene: TRBV30; CDR3 DNA: TGTGCCTGGAGTGTACGTCTGCGGGAGGGGGGTGAGCAGTTCTTC; CDR3 protein: CAWSVRLREGGEQFF
D gene: TRBD1; J gene: TRBJ2-5; clone size: -; V gene: TRBV9; CDR3 DNA: TGTGCCAGCAGCGGGGGGACAGTAAATCAAGGGGAGACCCAGTACTTC; CDR3 protein: CASSGGTVNQGETQYF
D gene: TRBD2; J gene: TRBJ2-3; clone size: -; V gene: TRBV5-4; CDR3 DNA: TGTGCCAGCAGCCAGACTAGCCCCACAGATACGCAGTATTTT; CDR3 protein: CASSQTSPTDTQYF
D gene: TRBD1; J gene: TRBJ1-1; clone size: few; V gene: TRBV6-6; CDR3 DNA: TGTGCCAGCAGTTTCTATGCCGTGGGGACAGTCGAAGCTTTCTTT; CDR3 protein: CASSFYAVGTVEAFF
D gene: TRBD1; J gene: TRBJ2-7; clone size: -; V gene: TRBV2; CDR3 DNA: TGTGCCAGCAGGGGGCAGGGGGCAACCTACGAGCAGTACTTC; CDR3 protein: CASRGQGATYEQYF
D gene: TRBD2; J gene: TRBJ2-1; clone size: -; V gene: TRBV19; CDR3 DNA: TGTGCCAGTAAGTTAAGCGGGAGTAACAATGAGCAGTTCTTC; CDR3 protein: CASKLSGSNNEQFF
D gene: TRBD2; J gene: TRBJ2-5; clone size: -; V gene: TRBV29-1; CDR3 DNA: TGCAGCGTTGAGTGGGAGGGAGAGACCCAGTACTTC; CDR3 protein: CSVEWEGETQYF
D gene: -; J gene: TRBJ1-4; clone size: -; V gene: TRBV27; CDR3 DNA: TGTGCCAGCAGTTTATCGGACACTCGAAATGAAAAACTGTTTTTT; CDR3 protein: CASSLSDTRNEKLFF
D gene: TRBD2; J gene: TRBJ2-1; clone size: -; V gene: TRBV11-2; CDR3 DNA: TGTGCCAGCAGCTTCGCGGGAGGTTCTCACAATGAGCAGTTCTTC; CDR3 protein: CASSFAGGSHNEQFF
D gene: -; J gene: TRBJ1-5; clone size: -; V gene: TRBV10-3; CDR3 DNA: TGTGCCATCAGTGAGTCTAACGGTAGCAATCAGCCCCAGCATTTT; CDR3 protein: CAISESNGSNQPQHF
D gene: -; J gene: TRBJ2-6; clone size: -; V gene: TRBV27; CDR3 DNA: TGTGCCAGCAGAAGTAGCCTTAAATCTGGGGCCAACGTCCTGACTTTC; CDR3 protein: CASRSSLKSGANVLTF
D gene: -; J gene: TRBJ2-7; clone size: -; V gene: TRBV7-6; CDR3 DNA: TGTGCCAGCAGCTTCCAATCGGGTGGAGGGAGCGAGCAGTACTTC; CDR3 protein: CASSFQSGGGSEQYF
D gene: -; J gene: TRBJ1-5; clone size: few; V gene: TRBV30; CDR3 DNA: TGTGCCTGGAGTCTGCAGGGAGGACAGCCCCAGCATTTT; CDR3 protein: CAWSLQGGQPQHF